This T cell receptor beta chain was found in a study of T cells in Graves' hyperthyroidism and ophthalmopathy. General study results and limits: Blood samples included most of the expanded thyroid clonotypes exceeding 0.001.

Concerning this clonotype: The antigen remains unidentified.

RNA transcripts yielded amplified TCR beta CDR3 regions. HTBI primers drove first-round RT-PCR of the TCR CDR3. Using its own MiXCR run on the multiplex PCR reads, TCRdb lists one record per CDR3 protein. The sample has about 400,000 distinct CDR3 sequences, 15% seen once. This CDR3 has 14 amino acids. Trimming shortened V by 0 bases and J by 8 bases, and 13 bases separated the two germline ends. Germline lookup yields CDR1 DFQATT and CDR2 SNEGSKA (reference sequence). Material for sequencing was blood. The chain uses TRBV20-1 and TRBJ1-4; D may be TRBD1 (5 bases). The receptor was derived from a woman in her thirties with Graves' hyperthyroidism. The CDR3, as DNA: TGCAGTGCTAGAGATCAGGGCCGGGGGGAAAAACTGTTTTTT. This codes for CSARDQGRGEKLFF.